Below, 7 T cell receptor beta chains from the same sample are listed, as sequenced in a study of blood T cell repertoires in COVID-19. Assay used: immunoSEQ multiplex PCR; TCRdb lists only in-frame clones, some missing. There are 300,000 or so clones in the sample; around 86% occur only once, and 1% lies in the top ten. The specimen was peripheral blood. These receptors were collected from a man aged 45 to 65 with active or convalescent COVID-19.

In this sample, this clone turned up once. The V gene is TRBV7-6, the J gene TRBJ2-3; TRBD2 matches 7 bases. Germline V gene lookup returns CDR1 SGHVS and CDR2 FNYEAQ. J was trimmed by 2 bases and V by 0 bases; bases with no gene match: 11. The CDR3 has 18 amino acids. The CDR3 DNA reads TGTGCCAGCAGCTTAGCGCTGTCCAGCGGGGAGTTCACAGATACGCAGTATTTT. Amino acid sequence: CASSLALSSGEFTDTQYF.

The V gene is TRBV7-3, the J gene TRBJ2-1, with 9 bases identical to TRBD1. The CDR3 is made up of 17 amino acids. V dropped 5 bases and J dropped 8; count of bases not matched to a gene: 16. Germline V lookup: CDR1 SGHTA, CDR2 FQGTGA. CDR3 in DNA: TGTGCCAGCAGCCCAACCCTGGCCACAGGGGGCTTCGATGAGCAGTTCTTC. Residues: CASSPTLATGGFDEQFF.

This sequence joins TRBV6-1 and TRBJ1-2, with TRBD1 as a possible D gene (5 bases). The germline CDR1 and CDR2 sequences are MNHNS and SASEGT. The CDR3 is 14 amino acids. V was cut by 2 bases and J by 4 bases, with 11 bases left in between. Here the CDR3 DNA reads TGTGCCAGCAGTGAAACGACAGTCGTCTATGGCTACACCTTC. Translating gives CASSETTVVYGYTF.

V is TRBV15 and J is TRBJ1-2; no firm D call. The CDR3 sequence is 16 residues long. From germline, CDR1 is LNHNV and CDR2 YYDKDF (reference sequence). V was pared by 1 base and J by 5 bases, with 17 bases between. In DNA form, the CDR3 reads TGTGCCACCAGCAGAGGACCCGGCGGCAACGTTTATGGCTACACCTTC. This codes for CATSRGPGGNVYGYTF.

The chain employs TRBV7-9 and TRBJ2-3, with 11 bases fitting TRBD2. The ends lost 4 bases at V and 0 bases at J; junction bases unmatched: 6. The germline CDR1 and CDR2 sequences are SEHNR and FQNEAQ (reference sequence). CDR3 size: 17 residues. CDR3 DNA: TGTGCCAGCAGCTCGCCTACTAGCGGGGGCAGCACAGATACGCAGTATTTT. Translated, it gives CASSSPTSGGSTDTQYF.

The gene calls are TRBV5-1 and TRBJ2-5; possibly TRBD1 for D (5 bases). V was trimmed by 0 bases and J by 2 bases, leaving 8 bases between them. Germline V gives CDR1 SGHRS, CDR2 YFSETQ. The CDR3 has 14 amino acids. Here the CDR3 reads CASSLEGIQETQYF. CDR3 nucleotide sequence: TGCGCCAGCAGCTTGGAGGGGATACAAGAGACCCAGTACTTC.

The CDR3 DNA sequence: TGTGCCAGCAGTTTATTAGAGAGAGACAACCCCTACAATGAGCAGTTCTTC. Its translation: CASSLLERDNPYNEQFF. The V call is TRBV28, the J call TRBJ2-1; D gene ambiguous. The CDR3 loop spans 17 amino acids. Looked up from germline, CDR1 is MDHEN and CDR2 is SYDVKM. V dropped 1 base and J dropped 2 bases, with 15 bases sitting between them. Using reference TRBV28 and TRBJ2-1 for the parts outside the CDR3, the full variable domain is DVKVTQSSRYLVKRTGEKVFLECVQDMDHENMFWYRQDPGLGLRLIYFSYDVKMKEKGDIPEGYSVSREKKERFSLILESASTNQTSMYLCASSLLERDNPYNEQFFGPGTRLTVL.